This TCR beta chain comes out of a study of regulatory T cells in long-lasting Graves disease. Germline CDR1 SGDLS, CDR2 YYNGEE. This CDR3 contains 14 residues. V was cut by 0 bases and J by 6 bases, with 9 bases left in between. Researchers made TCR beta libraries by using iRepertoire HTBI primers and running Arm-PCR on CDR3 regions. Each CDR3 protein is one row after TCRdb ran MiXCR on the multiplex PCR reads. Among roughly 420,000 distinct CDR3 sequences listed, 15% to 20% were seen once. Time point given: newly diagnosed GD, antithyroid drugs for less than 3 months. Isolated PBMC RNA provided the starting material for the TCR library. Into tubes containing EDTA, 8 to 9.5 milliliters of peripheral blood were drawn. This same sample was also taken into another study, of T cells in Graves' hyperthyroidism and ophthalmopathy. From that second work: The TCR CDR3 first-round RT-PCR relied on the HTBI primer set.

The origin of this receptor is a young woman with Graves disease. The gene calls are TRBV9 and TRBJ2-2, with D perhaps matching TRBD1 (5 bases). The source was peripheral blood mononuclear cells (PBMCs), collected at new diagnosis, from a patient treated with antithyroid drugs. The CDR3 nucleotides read TGTGCCAGCAGCGTAGAACAGGTAGCCGGGGAGCTGTTTTTT. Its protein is CASSVEQVAGELFF. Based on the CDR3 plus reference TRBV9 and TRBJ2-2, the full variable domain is DSGVTQTPKHLITATGQRVTLRCSPRSGDLSVYWYQQSLDQGLQFLIQYYNGEERAKGNILERFSAQQFPDLHSELNLSSLELGDSALYFCASSVEQVAGELFFGEGSRLTVL.